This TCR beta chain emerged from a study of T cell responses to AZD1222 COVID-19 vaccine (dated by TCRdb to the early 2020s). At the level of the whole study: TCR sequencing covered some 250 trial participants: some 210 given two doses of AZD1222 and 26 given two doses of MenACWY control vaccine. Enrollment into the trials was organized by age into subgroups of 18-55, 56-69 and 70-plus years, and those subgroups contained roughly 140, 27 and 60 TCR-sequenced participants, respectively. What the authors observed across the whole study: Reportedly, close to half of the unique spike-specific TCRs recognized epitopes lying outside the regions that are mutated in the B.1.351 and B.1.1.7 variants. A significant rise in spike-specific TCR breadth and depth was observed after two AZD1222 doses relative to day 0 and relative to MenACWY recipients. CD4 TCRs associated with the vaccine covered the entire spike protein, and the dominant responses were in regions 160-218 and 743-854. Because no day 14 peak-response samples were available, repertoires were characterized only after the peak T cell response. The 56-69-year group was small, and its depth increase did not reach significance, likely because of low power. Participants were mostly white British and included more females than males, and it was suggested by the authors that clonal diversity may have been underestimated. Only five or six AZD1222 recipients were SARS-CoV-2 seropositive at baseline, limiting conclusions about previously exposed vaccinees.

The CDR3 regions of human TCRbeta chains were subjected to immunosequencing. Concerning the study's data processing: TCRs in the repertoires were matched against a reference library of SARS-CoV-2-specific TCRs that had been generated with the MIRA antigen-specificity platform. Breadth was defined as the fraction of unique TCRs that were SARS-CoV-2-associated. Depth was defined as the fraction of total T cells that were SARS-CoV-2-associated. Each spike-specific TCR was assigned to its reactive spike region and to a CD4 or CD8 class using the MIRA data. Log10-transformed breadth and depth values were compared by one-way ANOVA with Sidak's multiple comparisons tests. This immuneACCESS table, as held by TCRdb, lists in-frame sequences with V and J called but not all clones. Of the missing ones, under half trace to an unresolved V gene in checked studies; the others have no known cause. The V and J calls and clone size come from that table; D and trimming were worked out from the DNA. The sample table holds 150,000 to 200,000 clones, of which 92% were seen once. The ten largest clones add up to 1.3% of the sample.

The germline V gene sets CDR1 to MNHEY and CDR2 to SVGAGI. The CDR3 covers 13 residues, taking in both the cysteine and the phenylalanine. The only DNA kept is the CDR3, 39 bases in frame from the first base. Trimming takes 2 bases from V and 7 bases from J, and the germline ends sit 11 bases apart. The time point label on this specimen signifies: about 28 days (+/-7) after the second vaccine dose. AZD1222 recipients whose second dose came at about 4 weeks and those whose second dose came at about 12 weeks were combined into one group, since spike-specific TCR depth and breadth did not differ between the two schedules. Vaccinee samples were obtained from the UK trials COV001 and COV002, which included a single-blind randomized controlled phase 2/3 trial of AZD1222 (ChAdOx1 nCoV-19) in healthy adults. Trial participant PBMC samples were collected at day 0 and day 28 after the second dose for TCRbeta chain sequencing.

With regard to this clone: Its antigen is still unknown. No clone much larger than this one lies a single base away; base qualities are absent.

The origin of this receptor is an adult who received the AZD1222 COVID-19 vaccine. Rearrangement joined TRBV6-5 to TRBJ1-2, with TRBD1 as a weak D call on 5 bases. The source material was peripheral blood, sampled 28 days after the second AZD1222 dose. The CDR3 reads CASSYQGESGYTF. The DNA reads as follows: TGTGCCAGCAGTTACCAGGGAGAGAGTGGCTACACCTTC.